Following are 32 T cell receptor beta chains from one sample sequenced in a study of beta chain features in type 1 diabetes. Study outcomes and limitations: Moderate yet significant TCRB CDR3 shortening was seen in Type 1 diabetes patients in all four CD4+ subsets.

Sequencing targeted expressed TCRB transcripts, as all isolated RNA had been reverse transcribed. TCRdb's table, derived via immunoSEQ multiplex PCR, lists solely in-frame clones and lacks some. The sample records around 260,000 clones, roughly 25% being singletons. The antigens of these receptors remain unknown. The sequenced sample was naive CD4+ T cells from blood. These receptors came from a woman aged 25 to 39 with type 1 diabetes.

This clone was seen more than once but under ten times. The chain combines TRBV30 with TRBJ2-7; 9 bases fit TRBD2. The CDR3 runs to 13 residues. Germline trimming cut 4 bases from V and 0 bases from J; bases unmatched to any gene: 1. Germline CDR1 reads GTSNPN; CDR2 reads SVGIG (reference sequence). The CDR3 is CAWNSGSSYEQYF. DNA of the CDR3: TGTGCCTGGAATAGCGGGAGCTCCTACGAGCAGTACTTC. Using reference TRBV30 and TRBJ2-7 for the parts outside the CDR3, the full variable domain is SQTIHQWPATLVQPVGSPLSLECTVEGTSNPNLYWYRQAAGRGLQLLFYSVGIGQISSEVPQNLSASRPQDRQFILSSKKLLLSDSGFYLCAWNSGSSYEQYFGPGTRLTVT.

This clone was counted only a few times. The CDR3 DNA follows: TGTGCCAGCAGCTTTAAGGTGGGAGGGCCCTACGAGCAGTACTTC. Translated: CASSFKVGGPYEQYF. J is TRBJ2-7 and V is TRBV11-2; 7 bases are a match to TRBD2. The CDR3 has 15 amino acids. V lost 3 bases and J lost 2; bases outside the gene matches: 7. Germline V gene data show CDR1 as SGHAT and CDR2 as FQNNGV.

This clone was detected only a few times. The V and J genes are TRBV7-9 and TRBJ2-1; 7 nucleotides line up with TRBD1. The CDR3 is 14 amino acids. V lost 1 base, J lost 3 bases, and 0 bases stayed unmatched. In germline, CDR1 is SEHNR, CDR2 FQNEAQ (reference sequence). The DNA for the CDR3 is TGTGCCAGCAGCTTAGGGACAGGCTACAATGAGCAGTTCTTC. It encodes CASSLGTGYNEQFF.

The J gene is TRBJ2-7, the V gene TRBV7-9; D is unclear. CDR1 SEHNR and CDR2 FQNEAQ come from the germline V gene (reference sequence). The V end was cut by 3 bases, the J end by 3 bases, with 15 bases between. The CDR3 loop spans 15 amino acids. The CDR3 loop is CASSFNEARSYEQYF. The CDR3, as DNA: TGTGCCAGCAGCTTCAACGAGGCCCGCAGCTACGAGCAGTACTTC.

This clone was seen only a few times. J is TRBJ2-1 and V is TRBV28; TRBD2 agrees at 8 bases. Trimming at V came to 5 bases and at J to 5 bases, leaving 8 bases not matched to a gene. Germline assignment: CDR1 MDHEN and CDR2 SYDVKM. The CDR3 length is 15 residues. DNA for the CDR3: TGTGCCAGCAGTCCCTCGGGGGGGCGGGACAATGAGCAGTTCTTC. Its protein is CASSPSGGRDNEQFF.

V and J are TRBV21-1 and TRBJ2-1; TRBD1, the table's D call, lacks a check against the DNA. TRBV21-1 constitutes a pseudogene. The CDR3 loop spans 16 amino acids. The CDR3 loop reads CASSKVCGQGYNEQFF. CDR3 coding DNA: TGTGCCAGCAGCAAAGTCTGTGGGCAGGGCTACAATGAGCAGTTCTTC.

V is TRBV20-1 and J is TRBJ2-7; D ambiguous. This CDR3 spans 10 amino acids. Looked up from germline, CDR1 is DFQATT and CDR2 is SNEGSKA (reference sequence). V was pared by 3 bases and J by 3 bases, with 3 bases between. CDR3 sequence: CSASVYEQYF. CDR3 DNA sequence: TGCAGTGCTAGCGTCTACGAGCAGTACTTC.

The chain couples TRBV10-3 to TRBJ1-5, with D tentatively TRBD1 (5 bases). The germline CDR1 and CDR2 sequences are ENHRY and SYGVKD. V lost 6 bases, J lost 2 bases, and 8 bases lay in between. CDR3 size: 13 residues. CDR3 bases: TGTGCCATCAGCAGGGAGGGCAATCAGCCCCAGCATTTT. Its translation: CAISREGNQPQHF.

This clone was counted between two and nine times. This sequence joins TRBV5-1 and TRBJ2-1; weak D call: TRBD2 (6 bases). Germline CDR1 is SGHRS and CDR2 is YFSETQ. The length of the CDR3 is 15 residues. Trimming pared 5 bases from V and 5 bases from J, leaving 17 bases between. CDR3 sequence: CASSLWRVGNNEQFF. The CDR3 nucleotides are TGCGCCAGCAGTTTATGGAGGGTGGGTAACAATGAGCAGTTCTTC. Full variable domain (rest looked up from reference TRBV5-1 and TRBJ2-1): KAGVTQTPRYLIKTRGQQVTLSCSPISGHRSVSWYQQTPGQGLQFLFEYFSETQRNKGNFPGRFSGRQFSNSRSEMNVSTLELGDSALYLCASSLWRVGNNEQFFGPGTRLTVL.

This chain connects TRBV13 to TRBJ2-2; 7 positions match TRBD2. This CDR3 has 15 amino acids. The junction had 10 bases not matched to a gene; V was cut back by 6 bases and J by 6 bases. Germline V gene lookup returns CDR1 PRHDT and CDR2 FYEKMQ (reference sequence). DNA for the CDR3: TGTGCCAGCAGTCCCGGGTCTAGCGGCCCCGGGGAGCTGTTTTTT. This translates into CASSPGSSGPGELFF.

The rearrangement uses TRBV28 and TRBJ1-2; TRBD1 matches at 9 bases. The germline V gene has CDR1 MDHEN and CDR2 SYDVKM. The CDR3 runs 13 residues. V trimming: 4 bases; J trimming: 8 bases; junction bases outside the gene matches: 5. The chain's CDR3 is CASSSGQGLGYTF. CDR3 DNA sequence: TGTGCCAGCAGTTCGGGACAGGGTCTGGGCTACACCTTC.

The chain uses TRBV29-1 and TRBJ2-2; D is possibly TRBD1 (6 bases). Germline V lookup: CDR1 SQVTM, CDR2 ANQGSEA. With 2 bases removed from V and 4 bases from J, the gap between germline ends came to 17 bases. CDR3 length: 16 amino acids. In DNA form, the CDR3 reads TGCAGCGTTGAACTAGGACAGTTCCCCACCACCGGGGAGCTGTTTTTT. Translating it yields CSVELGQFPTTGELFF.

The chain couples TRBV25-1 to TRBJ2-5; 9 bases map to TRBD2. The CDR3 has 14 residues. Germline trimming cut 6 bases from V and 7 bases from J; bases unmatched to any gene: 9. From germline, CDR1 is MGHDK and CDR2 SYGVNS. The CDR3 sequence is CASSAAGGPGTQYF. CDR3 coding DNA: TGTGCCAGCAGCGCAGCGGGAGGCCCGGGGACCCAGTACTTC.

The rearrangement uses TRBV7-3 and TRBJ2-1, with 11 bases that match TRBD2. The J segment lost 6 bases and the V segment lost 4 bases, leaving 8 bases of the junction unmatched. CDR1 SGHTA and CDR2 FQGTGA come from the germline V gene. This CDR3 region has 16 residues. CDR3 bases: TGTGCCAGCAGCTCACGGACTAGCGGGCTCTCCAATGAGCAGTTCTTC. It is translated as CASSSRTSGLSNEQFF.

J is TRBJ2-7 and V is TRBV7-2; TRBD2 matches at 8 bases. The germline CDR1 and CDR2 sequences are SGHTA and FQGNSA. The length of the CDR3 is 18 residues. Losses at the gene ends were 5 bases for V and 2 bases for J; bases not matched to a gene: 17. The CDR3 bases are TGTGCCAGCAGCAGAAAGGTAGCGGGACACTCCGCCACCTACGAGCAGTACTTC. This encodes CASSRKVAGHSATYEQYF.

This clone was counted only a few times. V gene TRBV5-1 combines with J gene TRBJ2-1; possibly TRBD2 for D (6 bases). With 0 bases removed from V and 9 bases from J, the gap between germline ends came to 16 bases. The germline V gene has CDR1 SGHRS and CDR2 YFSETQ. The CDR3 sequence is 15 residues long. The CDR3 nucleotides are TGCGCCAGCAGCTTGGGGCTAGCGCAGGAGGGTGAGCAGTTCTTC. It is translated as CASSLGLAQEGEQFF.

This clone was seen more than once but under ten times. The chain couples TRBV9 to TRBJ2-5; tentatively, D is TRBD1 (7 bases). The CDR3 runs to 13 residues. Looked up from germline, CDR1 is SGDLS and CDR2 is YYNGEE. Deletions cut 3 bases from V and 5 bases from J, with 11 bases between. CDR3 nucleotide sequence: TGTGCCAGCAGCGAACCAGGGGGGGAGACCCAGTACTTC. Encoded protein: CASSEPGGETQYF.

The chain carries TRBV30 and TRBJ2-6, with D tentatively TRBD1 (6 bases). The V and J ends lost 4 bases and 1 base respectively, with 8 bases between them. The CDR3 is 14 residues long. Germline V gene data show CDR1 as GTSNPN and CDR2 as SVGIG (reference sequence). CDR3 sequence: CAWTQGSGANVLTF. Written as DNA, the CDR3 is TGTGCCTGGACACAGGGATCTGGGGCCAACGTCCTGACTTTC.

On this clone: Other DNA sequences from this sample encode an identical CDR3 as well. The chain joins TRBV18 to TRBJ2-1, with D perhaps TRBD2 (5 bases). This CDR3 contains 13 residues. Trimming took off 2 bases at V and 4 bases at J, with 6 bases between the two ends. The germline V gene has CDR1 KGHSH and CDR2 LQKENI. CDR3 in DNA: TGTGCCAGCTCACCAACGGGATACAATGAGCAGTTCTTC. Encoded protein: CASSPTGYNEQFF.

This clone occurred once. The chain carries TRBV10-1 and TRBJ2-5; TRBD1 is a possible D gene (6 bases). The CDR3 consists of 14 residues. The germline V and J ends were trimmed by 3 bases and 5 bases, with 13 bases remaining between them. Looked up from germline, CDR1 is WNHNN and CDR2 is SYGVQD (reference sequence). Written as DNA, the CDR3 is TGCGCCAGCAGTGATGGGGCAGGGGTGGAGACCCAGTACTTC. It specifies CASSDGAGVETQYF.

This clone was counted only a few times. J is TRBJ2-6 and V is TRBV15; perhaps TRBD1 as D (5 bases). CDR3 length: 17 residues. V was shortened by 1 base and J by 4 bases, with 14 bases between the two germline ends. CDR1 is LNHNV, CDR2 YYDKDF, per germline (reference sequence). CDR3 amino acids: CATSRGAGQAGANVLTF. The CDR3 DNA reads as TGTGCCACCAGCAGAGGGGCAGGGCAGGCAGGGGCCAACGTCCTGACTTTC. The full variable domain, its missing parts supplied by reference TRBV15 and TRBJ2-6, is DAMVIQNPRYQVTQFGKPVTLSCSQTLNHNVMYWYQQKSSQAPKLLFHYYDKDFNNEADTPDNFQSRRPNTSFCFLDIRSPGLGDTAMYLCATSRGAGQAGANVLTFGAGSRLTVL.

The rearrangement uses TRBV5-1 and TRBJ2-1; 7 bases are shared with TRBD2. The CDR3 contains 16 residues. V lost 6 bases and J lost 6; bases outside the gene matches: 15. Germline V gene sequence: CDR1 SGHRS, CDR2 YFSETQ. CDR3 amino acids: CASNLPGVPSGNEQFF. The CDR3 bases are TGCGCCAGCAATTTGCCGGGGGTTCCTAGCGGCAATGAGCAGTTCTTC.

The genes are TRBV5-4 and TRBJ2-7, with D hard to call. V was pared by 4 bases and J by 6 bases, with 17 bases between. CDR1 and CDR2 (germline): SGHNT, YYREEE (reference sequence). The CDR3 is made up of 14 amino acids. The CDR3 protein is CASSDQQVLSEQYF. In nucleotides, the CDR3 is TGTGCCAGCAGCGATCAGCAGGTCCTATCCGAGCAGTACTTC.

Turning to this clone: Different DNA sequences within this sample yield the same CDR3. The chain is built from TRBV9 and TRBJ1-1, with D unclear. CDR1 and CDR2 (germline): SGDLS, YYNGEE. Trimming removed 2 bases at V and 0 bases at J, with 5 bases between. There are 13 residues in the CDR3. CDR3 nucleotides: TGTGCCAGCAGCGTGGCCTTGAACACTGAAGCTTTCTTT. Its translation: CASSVALNTEAFF. Drawing the rest from reference TRBV9 and TRBJ1-1, the complete variable domain is DSGVTQTPKHLITATGQRVTLRCSPRSGDLSVYWYQQSLDQGLQFLIQYYNGEERAKGNILERFSAQQFPDLHSELNLSSLELGDSALYFCASSVALNTEAFFGQGTRLTVV.

V is TRBV2 and J is TRBJ2-5, with 8 bases aligning to TRBD1. Trimming at V came to 11 bases and at J to 8 bases, leaving 4 bases not matched to a gene. Germline loops: CDR1 SNHLY, CDR2 FYNNEI. This CDR3 is built from 10 residues. CDR3: CAGQGTTQYF. The CDR3 DNA follows: TGTGCCGGACAGGGTACAACCCAGTACTTC.

V usage is TRBV30 and J usage is TRBJ2-4; the D gene is possibly TRBD2 (5 bases). Trimming took 4 bases from V and 8 from J, leaving 9 bases between them. There are 11 residues in the CDR3. Per germline, CDR1 GTSNPN and CDR2 SVGIG (reference sequence). CDR3 sequence (DNA): TGTGCCTGGACAGTGGGAGACATTCAGTACTTC. Amino acids: CAWTVGDIQYF.

A few counts support this clone. This rearrangement joins TRBV30 to TRBJ2-1; 14 bases are a match to TRBD2. In germline, CDR1 is GTSNPN, CDR2 SVGIG (reference sequence). V lost 5 bases, J lost 4 bases, and 4 bases stayed unmatched. The CDR3 is made up of 15 amino acids. DNA for the CDR3: TGTGCCTGGGGTGGACTAGCGGGAGGTTACAATGAGCAGTTCTTC. It is translated as CAWGGLAGGYNEQFF.

The chain employs TRBV27 and TRBJ1-1; TRBD1 agrees at 7 bases. This CDR3 spans 14 amino acids. Germline lookup yields CDR1 MNHEY and CDR2 SMNVEV (reference sequence). With 6 bases clipped from V and 0 bases from J, the junction kept 4 bases outside the gene matches. This CDR3 reads CASRMGQLNTEAFF. CDR3 coding DNA: TGTGCCAGCAGAATGGGACAGCTGAACACTGAAGCTTTCTTT.

The chain links TRBV15 to TRBJ2-5; D is perhaps TRBD1 (6 bases). Trimming took off 0 bases at V and 1 base at J, with 9 bases between the two ends. This CDR3 has 15 amino acids. Germline CDR1 is LNHNV and CDR2 is YYDKDF (reference sequence). The CDR3 here is CATSRDRQAQETQYF. CDR3 nucleotide sequence: TGTGCCACCAGCAGAGATAGACAGGCCCAAGAGACCCAGTACTTC.

The chain carries TRBV7-9 and TRBJ1-5, with D possibly TRBD1 on 6 matching bases. V gave up 8 bases and J gave up 6 bases, with 14 bases separating them. The CDR3 has 13 residues. Looked up from germline, CDR1 is SEHNR and CDR2 is FQNEAQ (reference sequence). The CDR3 sequence is CASGGAGSQPQHF. The CDR3 DNA reads TGTGCCAGCGGGGGGGCTGGGAGTCAGCCCCAGCATTTT.

The genes are TRBV28 and TRBJ1-1; a possible D gene is TRBD1 (5 bases). Germline V gene lookup returns CDR1 MDHEN and CDR2 SYDVKM. This CDR3 contains 15 residues. V shed 7 bases and J shed 0 bases, with 15 bases lying between them. The CDR3 DNA sequence: TGTGCCAGCACGACGGGACTGTTGTTGAACACTGAAGCTTTCTTT. Encoded protein: CASTTGLLLNTEAFF.

This clone was seen a few times. The chain links TRBV5-4 to TRBJ1-2, with D possibly matching TRBD1 (6 bases). V lost 1 base, J lost 3 bases, and 10 bases lay in between. CDR1 and CDR2 (germline): SGHNT, YYREEE (reference sequence). This CDR3 comprises 14 residues. The chain's CDR3 is CASSLPRQDYGYTF. The CDR3 nucleotides are TGTGCCAGCAGCTTGCCCCGACAGGACTATGGCTACACCTTC.